This T cell receptor beta chain was sequenced in a study of OX40 agonist ivuxolimab in advanced cancers. At the level of the study: Three patients, one with hepatocellular carcinoma and two with cutaneous melanoma, responded partially. Study-level findings and limits: There were, on average, more expanded clones in CD8+ T cells than in CD4+.

Turning to this clone: No antigen is known for it.

CDR1 is MNHEY and CDR2 is SMNVEV in the germline V gene (reference sequence). V was pared by 2 bases and J by 0 bases, with 1 base of the junction left unmatched. This CDR3 spans 14 amino acids. The table came from immunoSEQ multiplex PCR; TCRdb's copy has only in-frame clones and leaves some out. The repertoire holds tens of thousands of clones, with about 95% as singletons. Samples of blood were obtained at baseline, on cycle 4 day 1, and on cycle 7 day 1. The chain is built from TRBV27 and TRBJ2-7, with TRBD2 matching over 7 bases. This sequence was found in an adult with an advanced solid tumor such as melanoma, head and neck, liver or kidney cancer. The sequencing here drew on CD4+ or CD8+ T cells sorted from blood, taken in a trial of the OX40 agonist ivuxolimab. The DNA of the CDR3 is TGTGCCAGCAGTTTAAGGACTAGCTCCTACGAGCAGTACTTC. Amino acid sequence: CASSLRTSSYEQYF.